This T cell receptor (beta chain) is from a study of PD-1 blockade in classical Hodgkin lymphoma. Assay: immunoSEQ multiplex PCR; the TCRdb copy retains only in-frame clones and omits some. The sample gives 50,000 to 75,000 clones, 88% of which show up once; around 5% is in the top ten. The germline CDR1 and CDR2 sequences are SGHRS and YFSETQ. The CDR3 has 13 amino acids. V lost 3 bases and J 6 bases, leaving 12 bases between the germline ends. Patients all relapsed after autologous stem cell transplantation, and there was variation in brentuximab vedotin exposure. The sequence was obtained from a human donor with classical Hodgkin lymphoma. Here the sequenced sample was peripheral blood mononuclear cells (PBMCs), taken before the second cycle of nivolumab. The rearrangement links TRBV5-1 to TRBJ1-2, with D possibly matching TRBD1 (5 bases). This chain's CDR3 is CASSWGRTDGYTF. The CDR3 DNA sequence: TGCGCCAGCAGCTGGGGACGGACCGATGGCTACACCTTC. Filled out from reference TRBV5-1 and TRBJ1-2, the complete variable domain reads KAGVTQTPRYLIKTRGQQVTLSCSPISGHRSVSWYQQTPGQGLQFLFEYFSETQRNKGNFPGRFSGRQFSNSRSEMNVSTLELGDSALYLCASSWGRTDGYTFGSGTRLTVV.